This TCR beta chain was captured by sequencing in a study of Ad26.COV2.S vaccination and SARS-CoV-2 variants. Looking at the study overall: Sample donor was a member of the COV1001 Ad26.COV2.S trial arm. Study-level findings and limits: Marked by substantial breadth, spike-specific CD8+ and CD4+ T cell responses were reportedly seen after vaccination. Researchers cautioned that TCR breadth and depth analyses may have underestimated total T cell responses.

V shed 1 base and J shed 0 bases, with 9 bases lying between them. This CDR3 comprises 15 residues. Germline CDR1 SGHNT, CDR2 YENEEA. This clone was observed a single time. Its antigen is as yet unknown. The method was immunoSEQ multiplex PCR; TCRdb's version includes in-frame clones alone and lacks a portion of them. The table has approximately 400,000 clones, 70% to 90% seen once; the top ten hold about 3.3%. This sample's treatment: some 20 received Ad26.COV2.S at low or high dose, single or two shots; 5 received placebo; per-sample allocation not given. Sampling was performed 63 days after the first vaccine or placebo injection. An 18-55-year-old adult in Boston served as donor.

V is TRBV11-3 and J is TRBJ2-5; maybe TRBD2 (6 bases). The sequence was obtained from a person aged 18 to 65 who received the Ad26.COV2.S COVID-19 vaccine or a placebo. The sequencing used peripheral blood, collected in a trial of Ad26.COV2.S vaccine versus placebo. The CDR3: CASSLGRGYQETQYF. The CDR3, as DNA: TGTGCCAGCAGCTTAGGACGGGGGTACCAAGAGACCCAGTACTTC.